This T cell receptor (beta chain) was retrieved from a study of blood T cells in healthy people across ages. CDR1 and CDR2 (germline): SGHKS, YYEKEE (reference sequence). The V end lost 2 bases, the J end lost 2 bases, and 13 bases lay between the germline ends. This CDR3 contains 15 residues. Healthy Russian Caucasian donors spanned ages about 6 to 95 years. Overall study findings and caveats: Donors of long life had a larger count of naive CD4+ cells and greater diversity than aged donors. Percentage of naive T cells showed a strong correlation with TCR beta diversity.

A remark on this clonotype: The target antigen is unknown.

The second PCR ran roughly 6 to 12 cycles with a sample-barcoded 5' primer and J-beta primers. A tag from a template-switch adaptor with 12 random nucleotides marked each cDNA molecule. TCRdb re-called the 5' RACE reads through MiXCR, storing one row per CDR3 protein. The table lists roughly 800,000 distinct CDR3 sequences, 55% to 75% of them singletons, with 20% to 25% in the top ten. The receptor comes from a man aged 25-45 years in good health. The J gene is TRBJ2-5, the V gene TRBV5-5; D perhaps matches TRBD2 (5 bases). The sequenced sample consisted of blood. CDR3 DNA sequence: TGTGCCAGCAGCTTCGGAGGCGGCACACAAGAGACCCAGTACTTC. Its translation is CASSFGGGTQETQYF. Combining the CDR3 with reference TRBV5-5 and TRBJ2-5 gives the whole variable domain DAGVTQSPTHLIKTRGQQVTLRCSPISGHKSVSWYQQVLGQGPQFIFQYYEKEERGRGNFPDRFSARQFPNYSSELNVNALLLGDSALYLCASSFGGGTQETQYFGPGTRLLVL.